This T cell receptor beta chain appears in the sequencing data of a study of blood T cell repertoires in COVID-19. About the research overall: Spain, Italy and the United States supplied samples that represented acute and convalescent COVID-19.

This CDR3 has 18 amino acids. Germline loops: CDR1 SGHRS, CDR2 YFSETQ. Deletions cut 4 bases from V and 0 bases from J, with 17 bases between. Profiling relied on immunoSEQ multiplex PCR, and the TCRdb table lists in-frame clones only, not all of them. The sample contains approximately 300,000 clones, 80% to 90% of which appear only once. The origin of this receptor is a woman younger than 35 who had recovered from COVID-19. Sample: PBMCs or T cells enriched from blood (not recorded which). The V call is TRBV5-1, the J call TRBJ1-6; a possible D gene is TRBD1 (6 bases). The chain's CDR3 is CASSPRTASSSYNSPLHF. CDR3 sequence (DNA): TGCGCCAGCAGCCCTCGGACAGCTTCGAGCTCCTATAATTCACCCCTCCACTTT.